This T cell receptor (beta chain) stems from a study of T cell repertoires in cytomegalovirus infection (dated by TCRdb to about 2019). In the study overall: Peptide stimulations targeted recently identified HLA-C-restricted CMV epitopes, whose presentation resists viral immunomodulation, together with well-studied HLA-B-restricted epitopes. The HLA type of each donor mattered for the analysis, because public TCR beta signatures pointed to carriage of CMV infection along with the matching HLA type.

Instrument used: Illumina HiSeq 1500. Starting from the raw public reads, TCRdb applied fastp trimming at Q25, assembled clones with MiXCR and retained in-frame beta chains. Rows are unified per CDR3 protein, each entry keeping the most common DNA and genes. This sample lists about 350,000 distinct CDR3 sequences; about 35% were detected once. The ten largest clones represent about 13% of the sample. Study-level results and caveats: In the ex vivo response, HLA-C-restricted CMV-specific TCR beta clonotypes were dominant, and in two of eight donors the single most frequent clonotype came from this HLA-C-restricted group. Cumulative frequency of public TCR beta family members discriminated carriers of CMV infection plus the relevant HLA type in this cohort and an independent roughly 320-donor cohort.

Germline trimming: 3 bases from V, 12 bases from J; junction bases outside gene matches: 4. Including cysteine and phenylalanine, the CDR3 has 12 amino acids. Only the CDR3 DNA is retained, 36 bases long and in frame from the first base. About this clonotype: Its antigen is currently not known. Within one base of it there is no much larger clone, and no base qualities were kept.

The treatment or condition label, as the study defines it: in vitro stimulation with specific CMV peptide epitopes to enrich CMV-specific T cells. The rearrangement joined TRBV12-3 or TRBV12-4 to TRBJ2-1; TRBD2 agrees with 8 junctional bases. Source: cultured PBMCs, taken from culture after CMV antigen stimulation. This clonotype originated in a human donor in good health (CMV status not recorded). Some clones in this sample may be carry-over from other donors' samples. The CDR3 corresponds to CASSLRLAGQFF. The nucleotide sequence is TGTGCCAGCAGTTTGCGTCTAGCGGGGCAGTTCTTC.